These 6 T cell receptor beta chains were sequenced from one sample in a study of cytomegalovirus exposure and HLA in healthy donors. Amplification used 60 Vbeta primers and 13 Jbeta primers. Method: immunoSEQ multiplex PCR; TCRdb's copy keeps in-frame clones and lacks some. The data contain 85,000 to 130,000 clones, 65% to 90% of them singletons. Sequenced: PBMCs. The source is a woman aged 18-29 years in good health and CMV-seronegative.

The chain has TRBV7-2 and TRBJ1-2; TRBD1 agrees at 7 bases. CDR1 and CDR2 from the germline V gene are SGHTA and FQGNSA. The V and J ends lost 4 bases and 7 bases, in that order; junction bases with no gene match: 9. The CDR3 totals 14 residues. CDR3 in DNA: TGTGCCAGCAGCTGGTCAGACAGGGTGGGTGGCTACACCTTC. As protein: CASSWSDRVGGYTF.

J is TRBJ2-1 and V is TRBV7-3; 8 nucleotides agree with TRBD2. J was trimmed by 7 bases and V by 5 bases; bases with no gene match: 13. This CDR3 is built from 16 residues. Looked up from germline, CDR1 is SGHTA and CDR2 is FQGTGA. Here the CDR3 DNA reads TGTGCCAGCAGCCTAAACTTAGCGGGGTACAGGAATGAGCAGTTCTTC. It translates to CASSLNLAGYRNEQFF.

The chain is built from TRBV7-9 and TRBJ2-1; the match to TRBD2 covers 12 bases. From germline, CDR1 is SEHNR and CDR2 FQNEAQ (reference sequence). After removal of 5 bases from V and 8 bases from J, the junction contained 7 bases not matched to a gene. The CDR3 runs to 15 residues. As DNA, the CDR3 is TGTGCCAGCAGCATAGGGACTAGCGGGTCTGATGAGCAGTTCTTC. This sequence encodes CASSIGTSGSDEQFF. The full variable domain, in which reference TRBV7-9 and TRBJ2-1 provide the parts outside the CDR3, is DTGVSQNPRHKITKRGQNVTFRCDPISEHNRLYWYRQTLGQGPEFLTYFQNEAQLEKSRLLSDRFSAERPKGSFSTLEIQRTEQGDSAMYLCASSIGTSGSDEQFFGPGTRLTVL.

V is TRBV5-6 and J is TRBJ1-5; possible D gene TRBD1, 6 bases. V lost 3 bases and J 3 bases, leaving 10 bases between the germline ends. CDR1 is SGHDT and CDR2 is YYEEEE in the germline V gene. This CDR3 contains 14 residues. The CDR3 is CASSSGQSNQPQHF. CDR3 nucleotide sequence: TGTGCCAGCAGCTCCGGACAGTCCAATCAGCCCCAGCATTTT.

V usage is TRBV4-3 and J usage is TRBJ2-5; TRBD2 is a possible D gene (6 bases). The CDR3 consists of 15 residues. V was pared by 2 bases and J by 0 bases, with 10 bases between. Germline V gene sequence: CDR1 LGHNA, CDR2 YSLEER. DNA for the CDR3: TGCGCCAGCAGCCAACTTTTAGCGGACCAAGAGACCCAGTACTTC. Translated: CASSQLLADQETQYF.

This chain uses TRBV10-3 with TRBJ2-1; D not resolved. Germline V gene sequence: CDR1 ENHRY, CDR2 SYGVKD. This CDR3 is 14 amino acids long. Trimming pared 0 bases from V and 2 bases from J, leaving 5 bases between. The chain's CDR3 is CAISESTAYNEQFF. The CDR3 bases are TGTGCCATCAGTGAGTCTACAGCCTACAATGAGCAGTTCTTC.